This passage covers 20 T cell receptor beta chains from one sample sequenced in a study of blood T cell repertoires in COVID-19. Assay: immunoSEQ multiplex PCR; the TCRdb copy retains only in-frame clones and omits some. The data contain about 490,000 clones, 80% to 90% of them singletons. Sequenced sample: peripheral blood. The receptor set was obtained from a human donor in a cohort sampled during active COVID-19.

Points on this clone: The same CDR3 is also encoded by other DNA sequences in this sample. V is TRBV29-1 and J is TRBJ2-7; the match to TRBD1 covers 9 bases. CDR1 and CDR2 from the germline V gene are SQVTM and ANQGSEA. The CDR3 extends over 14 amino acids. Trimming cost V 5 bases and J 3 bases; bases outside gene matches: 8. CDR3 in amino acids: CSVWNRGQGYEQYF. CDR3 DNA sequence: TGCAGCGTTTGGAACAGGGGGCAGGGCTACGAGCAGTACTTC.

The V and J genes are TRBV5-1 and TRBJ1-1; tentative D call: TRBD1 (5 bases). Germline V gene sequence: CDR1 SGHRS, CDR2 YFSETQ. The CDR3 runs 14 residues. V gave up 4 bases and J gave up 0 bases, with 10 bases separating them. The CDR3 reads CASSGGVMNTEAFF. CDR3 DNA: TGCGCCAGCAGCGGAGGGGTCATGAACACTGAAGCTTTCTTT.

The V gene is TRBV7-3, the J gene TRBJ2-3; D is unclear. Looked up from germline, CDR1 is SGHTA and CDR2 is FQGTGA. V was cut by 5 bases and J by 1 base, with 7 bases left in between. The CDR3 runs to 13 residues. CDR3 amino acids: CASSLLGTDTQYF. The DNA for the CDR3 is TGTGCCAGCAGCCTCCTTGGCACAGATACGCAGTATTTT.

The table lists this clone with a few counts. The chain is built from TRBV9 and TRBJ1-5; the D gene is possibly TRBD1 (6 bases). The germline V gene encodes CDR1 SGDLS and CDR2 YYNGEE. V lost 3 bases and J lost 5, with 12 bases in between. The CDR3 runs to 14 residues. The CDR3 nucleotides read TGTGCCAGCAGCGGAGGGGACATCGATCAGCCCCAGCATTTT. Translated, it gives CASSGGDIDQPQHF.

V usage is TRBV24-1 and J usage is TRBJ2-7; TRBD2 agrees at 11 bases. The CDR3 totals 15 residues. Germline lookup yields CDR1 KGHDR and CDR2 SFDVKD. J gave up 2 bases and V 5 bases, and 4 bases lay outside the gene matches. The CDR3 is CATSALAGGAYEQYF. The CDR3 DNA follows: TGTGCCACCAGTGCTCTAGCGGGAGGAGCCTACGAGCAGTACTTC.

Points on this clone: An end of the junction does not agree with germline; a read error may underlie this. The gene calls are TRBV4-3 and TRBJ1-1; no clear D gene. The germline V gene has CDR1 LGHNA and CDR2 YSLEER. The CDR3 is 13 amino acids. CDR3 residues: CASSPTLREHSYF. In DNA, the CDR3 is TGCGCCAGCAGCCCCACTCTTCGAGAACACAGTTACTTT.

This chain connects TRBV10-1 to TRBJ1-2, with 7 bases identical to TRBD1. In germline, CDR1 is WNHNN, CDR2 SYGVQD (reference sequence). The CDR3 length is 15 residues. J was trimmed by 10 bases and V by 3 bases; bases with no gene match: 14. CDR3 in amino acids: CASSESPGTAQDYTF. CDR3 DNA sequence: TGCGCCAGCAGTGAATCACCTGGGACAGCTCAAGACTACACCTTC.

The V and J genes are TRBV15 and TRBJ1-2, with D possibly matching TRBD1 (5 bases). V was shortened by 0 bases and J by 6 bases, with 11 bases between the two germline ends. This CDR3 spans 14 amino acids. Germline V gene sequence: CDR1 LNHNV, CDR2 YYDKDF (reference sequence). CDR3 nucleotides: TGTGCCACCAGCAGAGATGGGGCAGCTGATGGCTACACCTTC. It is translated as CATSRDGAADGYTF.

This rearrangement joins TRBV10-3 to TRBJ1-2, with 12 bases aligning to TRBD1. The CDR3 runs to 15 residues. V lost 6 bases and J lost 4; bases outside the gene matches: 6. Germline V gives CDR1 ENHRY, CDR2 SYGVKD. In DNA, the CDR3 is TGTGCCATCAGACCGGGACAGGGGGCGGGCTATGGCTACACCTTC. Protein product: CAIRPGQGAGYGYTF.

J is TRBJ2-5 and V is TRBV28; 8 bases match TRBD1. This CDR3 has 17 residues. Germline V gene sequence: CDR1 MDHEN, CDR2 SYDVKM. J lost 5 bases, V lost 5 bases, and 16 bases had no gene match. The CDR3 DNA is TGTGCCAGCAGTCTCCCCCCTCCCCAGGGGGCTTCTGAGACCCAGTACTTC. Translation gives CASSLPPPQGASETQYF.

This clone was recorded once. The rearrangement joins TRBV6-1 to TRBJ2-5, with 9 bases fitting TRBD2. The ends lost 3 bases at V and 2 bases at J; junction bases unmatched: 7. Germline CDR1 MNHNS, CDR2 SASEGT. This CDR3 is 16 amino acids long. The CDR3, as DNA: TGTGCCAGCAGTGATTATAATAGCGGGGGACAAGAGACCCAGTACTTC. Its translation is CASSDYNSGGQETQYF.

The sample holds one count of this clone. The chain joins TRBV15 to TRBJ2-7, with 8 bases fitting TRBD1. Germline CDR1 LNHNV, CDR2 YYDKDF (reference sequence). The V and J ends lost 2 bases and 0 bases, in that order; junction bases with no gene match: 12. The CDR3 runs 18 residues. The CDR3 sequence: CATSRPVPGGANSYEQYF. The CDR3 region has the DNA TGTGCCACCAGCAGACCCGTTCCAGGGGGCGCGAACTCCTACGAGCAGTACTTC.

The chain carries TRBV6-5 and TRBJ2-7, with a weak D call TRBD2 (6 bases). V was cut by 0 bases and J by 3 bases, with 12 bases left in between. The CDR3 is 15 amino acids. The germline V gene has CDR1 MNHEY and CDR2 SVGAGI. The CDR3: CASSYSRGGSYEQYF. In DNA form, the CDR3 reads TGTGCCAGCAGTTACTCAAGGGGAGGAAGCTACGAGCAGTACTTC.

The chain has TRBV10-3 and TRBJ2-1; a weak D match, TRBD2 (7 bases). Germline CDR1 and CDR2: ENHRY and SYGVKD. This CDR3 has 15 amino acids. V lost 3 bases, J lost 7 bases, and 16 bases lay in between. CDR3 in amino acids: CAISEGEGGGNEQFF. In DNA form, the CDR3 reads TGTGCCATCAGTGAAGGGGAGGGAGGGGGGAATGAGCAGTTCTTC.

The rearrangement joins TRBV27 to TRBJ2-1; TRBD2 agrees at 8 bases. The junction had 8 bases not matched to a gene; V was cut back by 8 bases and J by 8 bases. CDR3 length: 13 amino acids. Per germline, CDR1 MNHEY and CDR2 SMNVEV (reference sequence). CDR3 loop: CASHPGGRHEQFF. DNA for the CDR3: TGTGCCAGCCATCCGGGGGGGAGGCATGAGCAGTTCTTC.

The chain employs TRBV6-5 and TRBJ1-1, with 7 bases fitting TRBD1. The CDR3 is 14 residues long. CDR1 MNHEY and CDR2 SVGAGI come from the germline V gene. Trimming cost V 2 bases and J 7 bases; bases outside gene matches: 7. The CDR3 region is CASSYQRRDSEAFF. In DNA, the CDR3 is TGTGCCAGCAGTTACCAACGCCGGGACAGTGAAGCTTTCTTT.

The genes are TRBV5-1 and TRBJ2-1, with 13 bases matching TRBD2. Trimming at V came to 4 bases and at J to 7 bases, leaving 8 bases not matched to a gene. Germline V CDR1 and CDR2: SGHRS, YFSETQ. The CDR3 totals 16 residues. CDR3: CASSERTSGSSNEQFF. The CDR3 DNA reads as TGCGCCAGCAGCGAAAGGACTAGCGGGAGCAGTAATGAGCAGTTCTTC.

The rearrangement links TRBV11-1 to TRBJ2-1; 10 nucleotides agree with TRBD1. CDR1 SGHAT and CDR2 FQDESV come from the germline V gene (reference sequence). With 3 bases clipped from V and 6 bases from J, the junction kept 5 bases outside the gene matches. This CDR3 has 15 residues. CDR3 sequence reads: CASSFGTGVLNEQFF. The CDR3 DNA sequence: TGTGCCAGCAGCTTCGGGACAGGGGTTCTCAATGAGCAGTTCTTC.

The genes are TRBV2 and TRBJ1-1; 7 bases are a match to TRBD1. Trimming took 6 bases from V and 5 from J; bases not matched to a gene: 6. CDR1 and CDR2 from the germline V gene are SNHLY and FYNNEI. The CDR3 is 13 amino acids. CDR3 amino acids: CASRDRLLTEAFF. The CDR3 bases are TGTGCCAGCAGGGACAGGCTGTTGACTGAAGCTTTCTTT.

The chain uses TRBV21-1 and TRBJ2-1; the table calls TRBD2, which could not be checked here. TRBV21-1 is described as a pseudogene. The CDR3 is 17 amino acids. The CDR3 sequence: CASSKGLADSSYNEQFF. DNA of the CDR3: TGTGCCAGCAGCAAGGGACTAGCGGACAGCTCCTACAATGAGCAGTTCTTC.